This T cell receptor beta chain was identified in a study of low-dose radiotherapy and immunotherapy resistance in tumors. Study-level information: Intravenous cyclophosphamide 200 mg/m2 was given every two weeks, one day before radiation and immunotherapy.

Primers used for first-strand cDNA, a TRAV- and TRBV-specific set, covered both alpha and beta chains. Both a constant-region primer and a V-primer adapter served to amplify TCRs across 15 to 25 PCR cycles. TCRdb reprocessed the reads via MiXCR and lists one record per CDR3 protein. The profile covers about 15,000 distinct CDR3 sequences, with under 55% appearing a single time and about 3.5% taken by the ten largest. V dropped 4 bases and J dropped 6; count of bases not matched to a gene: 7. From germline, CDR1 is SGDLS and CDR2 YYNGEE. The CDR3 covers 13 residues. This rearrangement joins TRBV9 to TRBJ2-7; the match to TRBD2 covers 7 bases. The receptor was isolated from a human donor with advanced metastatic prostate, ovarian, gallbladder or colorectal cancer (not recorded which). This table probably holds off-target reads from a library built for another chain. This chain's CDR3 is CASSLGGEGEQYF. The CDR3 DNA is TGTGCCAGCAGCTTGGGGGGGGAAGGCGAGCAGTACTTC.